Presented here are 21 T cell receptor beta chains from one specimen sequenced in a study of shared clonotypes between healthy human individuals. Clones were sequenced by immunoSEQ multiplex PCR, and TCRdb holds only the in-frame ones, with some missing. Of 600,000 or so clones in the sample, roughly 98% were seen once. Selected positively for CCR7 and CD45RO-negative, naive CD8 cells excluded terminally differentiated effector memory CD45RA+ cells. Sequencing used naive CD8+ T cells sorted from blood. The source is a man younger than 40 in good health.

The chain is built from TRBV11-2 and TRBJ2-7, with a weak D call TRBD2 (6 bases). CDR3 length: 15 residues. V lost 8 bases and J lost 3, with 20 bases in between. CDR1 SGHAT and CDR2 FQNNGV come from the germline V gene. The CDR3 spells CASSLGQGSGYEQYF. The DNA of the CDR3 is TGTGCCAGCTCCCTCGGCCAGGGTAGCGGCTACGAGCAGTACTTC.

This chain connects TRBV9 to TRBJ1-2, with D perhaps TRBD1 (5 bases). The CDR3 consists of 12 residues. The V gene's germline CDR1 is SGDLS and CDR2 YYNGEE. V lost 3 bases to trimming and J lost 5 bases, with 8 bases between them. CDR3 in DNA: TGTGCCAGCAGCGCGACAGCGTATGGCTACACCTTC. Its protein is CASSATAYGYTF.

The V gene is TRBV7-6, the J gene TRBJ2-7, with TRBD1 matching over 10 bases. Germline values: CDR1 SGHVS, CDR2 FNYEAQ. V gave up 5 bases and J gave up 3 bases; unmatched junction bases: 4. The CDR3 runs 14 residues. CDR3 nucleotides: TGTGCCAGCAGCCCCGGACAGGGGGTCTACGAGCAGTACTTC. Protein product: CASSPGQGVYEQYF.

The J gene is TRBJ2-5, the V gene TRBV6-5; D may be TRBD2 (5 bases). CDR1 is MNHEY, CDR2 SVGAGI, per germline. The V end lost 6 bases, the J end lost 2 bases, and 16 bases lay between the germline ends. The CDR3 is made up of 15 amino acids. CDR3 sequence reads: CASSDINGLQETQYF. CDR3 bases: TGTGCCAGCAGCGACATCAATGGACTGCAAGAGACCCAGTACTTC.

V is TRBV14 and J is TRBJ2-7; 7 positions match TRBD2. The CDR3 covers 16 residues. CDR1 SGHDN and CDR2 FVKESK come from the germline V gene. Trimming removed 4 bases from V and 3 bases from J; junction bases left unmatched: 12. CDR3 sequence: CASSPDGASGYYEQYF. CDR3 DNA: TGTGCCAGCAGCCCCGACGGGGCTAGCGGCTACTACGAGCAGTACTTC.

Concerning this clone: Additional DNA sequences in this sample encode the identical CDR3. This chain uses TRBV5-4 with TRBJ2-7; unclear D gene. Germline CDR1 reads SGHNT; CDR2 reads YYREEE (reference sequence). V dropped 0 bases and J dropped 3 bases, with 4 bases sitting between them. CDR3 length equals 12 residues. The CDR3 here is CASSLGGYEQYF. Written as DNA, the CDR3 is TGTGCCAGCAGCTTGGGGGGCTACGAGCAGTACTTC.

CDR3: CASSVVVGQGTGGELFF. The CDR3, as DNA: TGTGCCAGCAGCGTAGTTGTCGGACAGGGGACGGGCGGGGAGCTGTTTTTT. The chain employs TRBV9 and TRBJ2-2; 9 bases agree with TRBD1. This CDR3 is 17 amino acids long. The V gene end was trimmed by 0 bases and the J gene end by 7 bases; junction bases not matched to a gene: 10. Germline CDR1 SGDLS, CDR2 YYNGEE.

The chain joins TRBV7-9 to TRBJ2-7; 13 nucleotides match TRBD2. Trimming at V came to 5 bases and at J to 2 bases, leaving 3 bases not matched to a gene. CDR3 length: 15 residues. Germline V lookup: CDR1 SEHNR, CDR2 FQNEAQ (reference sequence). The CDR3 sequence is CASSPTSGRAYEQYF. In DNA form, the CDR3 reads TGTGCCAGCAGCCCTACTAGCGGGAGGGCCTACGAGCAGTACTTC.

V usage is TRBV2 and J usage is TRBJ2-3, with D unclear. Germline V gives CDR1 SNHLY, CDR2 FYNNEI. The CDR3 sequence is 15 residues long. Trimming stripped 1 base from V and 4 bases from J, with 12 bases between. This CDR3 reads CASSEDYPTPDTQYF. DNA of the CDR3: TGTGCCAGCAGTGAAGACTATCCCACCCCAGATACGCAGTATTTT.

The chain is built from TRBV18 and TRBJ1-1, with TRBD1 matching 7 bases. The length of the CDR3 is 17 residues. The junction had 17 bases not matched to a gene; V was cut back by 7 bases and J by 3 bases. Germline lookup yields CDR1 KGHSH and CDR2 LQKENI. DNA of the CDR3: TGTGCCAGCTTGACAACAGGGGCCTCCTTTATGGACACTGAAGCTTTCTTT. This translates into CASLTTGASFMDTEAFF.

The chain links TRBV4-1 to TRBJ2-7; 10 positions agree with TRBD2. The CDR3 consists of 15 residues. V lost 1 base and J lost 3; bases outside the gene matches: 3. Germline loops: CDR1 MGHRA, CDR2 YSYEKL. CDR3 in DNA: TGCGCCAGCAGCCAAGTACTAGCGGGAAACTACGAGCAGTACTTC. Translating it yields CASSQVLAGNYEQYF.

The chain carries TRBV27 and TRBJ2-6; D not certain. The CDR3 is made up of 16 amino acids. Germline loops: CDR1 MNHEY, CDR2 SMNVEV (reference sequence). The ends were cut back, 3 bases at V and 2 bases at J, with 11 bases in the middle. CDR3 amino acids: CASSFLRSAGANVLTF. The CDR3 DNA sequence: TGTGCCAGCAGTTTCCTAAGGTCAGCTGGGGCCAACGTCCTGACTTTC.

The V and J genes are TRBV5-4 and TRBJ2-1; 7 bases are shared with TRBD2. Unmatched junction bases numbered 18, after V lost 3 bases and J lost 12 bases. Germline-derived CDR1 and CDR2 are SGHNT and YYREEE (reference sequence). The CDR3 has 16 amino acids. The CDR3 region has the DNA TGTGCCAGCAGCTCGGTCACTAGCGCTCCGGCGGATGGGCAGTTCTTC. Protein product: CASSSVTSAPADGQFF.

The CDR3 nucleotides read TGTGCCAGCAGCTTGTGGAGGGGTATGGATACTAGCGGCTCCTACGAGCAGTACTTC. Translation gives CASSLWRGMDTSGSYEQYF. The chain uses TRBV5-4 and TRBJ2-7, with 8 positions matching TRBD2. V dropped 1 base and J dropped 0; count of bases not matched to a gene: 15. The CDR3 length is 19 residues. The V gene's germline CDR1 is SGHNT and CDR2 YYREEE (reference sequence).

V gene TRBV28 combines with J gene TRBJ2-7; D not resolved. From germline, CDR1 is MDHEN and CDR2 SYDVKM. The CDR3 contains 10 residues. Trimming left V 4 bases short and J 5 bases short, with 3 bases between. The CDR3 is CASSYNEQYF. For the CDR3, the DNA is TGTGCCAGCAGTTACAACGAGCAGTACTTC.

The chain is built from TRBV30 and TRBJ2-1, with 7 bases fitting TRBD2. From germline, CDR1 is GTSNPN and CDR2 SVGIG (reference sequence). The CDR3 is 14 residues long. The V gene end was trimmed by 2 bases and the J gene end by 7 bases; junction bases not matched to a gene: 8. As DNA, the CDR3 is TGTGCCTGGAGTCGGGATCTGGGGGGGAATGAGCAGTTCTTC. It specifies CAWSRDLGGNEQFF.

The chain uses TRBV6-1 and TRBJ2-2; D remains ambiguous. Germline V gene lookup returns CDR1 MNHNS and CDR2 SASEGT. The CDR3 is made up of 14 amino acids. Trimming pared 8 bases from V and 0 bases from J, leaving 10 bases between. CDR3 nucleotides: TGTGCCAGCGAGCGAATAGCGAACACCGGGGAGCTGTTTTTT. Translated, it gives CASERIANTGELFF.

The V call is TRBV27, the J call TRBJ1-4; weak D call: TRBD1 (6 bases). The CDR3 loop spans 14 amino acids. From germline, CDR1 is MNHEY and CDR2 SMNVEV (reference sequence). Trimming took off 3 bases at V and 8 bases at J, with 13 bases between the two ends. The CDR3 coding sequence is TGTGCCAGCAGTTTGGGGGGGCGCTCGGAAAAACTGTTTTTT. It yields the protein CASSLGGRSEKLFF.

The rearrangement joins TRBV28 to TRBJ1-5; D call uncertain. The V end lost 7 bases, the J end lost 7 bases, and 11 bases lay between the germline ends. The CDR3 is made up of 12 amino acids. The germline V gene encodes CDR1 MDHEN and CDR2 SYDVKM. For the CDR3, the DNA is TGTGCCAGCAACCTTTTGGGCCAGCCCCAGCATTTT. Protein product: CASNLLGQPQHF.

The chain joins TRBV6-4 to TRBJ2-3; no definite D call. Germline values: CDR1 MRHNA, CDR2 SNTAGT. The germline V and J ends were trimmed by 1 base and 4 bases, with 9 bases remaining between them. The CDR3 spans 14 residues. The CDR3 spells CASSDFSHPDTQYF. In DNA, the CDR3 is TGTGCCAGCAGTGACTTTTCCCACCCAGATACGCAGTATTTT.

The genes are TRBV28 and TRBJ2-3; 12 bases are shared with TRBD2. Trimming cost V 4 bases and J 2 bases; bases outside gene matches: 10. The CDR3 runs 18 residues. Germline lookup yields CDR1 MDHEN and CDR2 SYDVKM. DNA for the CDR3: TGTGCCAGCAGTTCCACCTGGACTAGCGGGGATCACACAGATACGCAGTATTTT. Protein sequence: CASSSTWTSGDHTDTQYF.